These 15 T cell receptor beta chains share one sample of origin, sequenced in a study of blood T cell repertoires in COVID-19. Produced via immunoSEQ multiplex PCR; TCRdb's table is partial and in-frame only. The sample lists around 170,000 clones, 80% to 90% occurring once. The source material was peripheral blood. These receptors all come from a man aged 30-40 years with active or convalescent COVID-19.

This chain uses TRBV6-5 with TRBJ1-6; D call uncertain. From germline, CDR1 is MNHEY and CDR2 SVGAGI. Trimming took off 5 bases at V and 6 bases at J, with 8 bases between the two ends. The length of the CDR3 is 13 residues. In DNA form, the CDR3 reads TGTGCCAGCAGTCGGAGTCCTAATTCACCCCTCCACTTT. It codes for CASSRSPNSPLHF.

This clone was found a few times. The chain combines TRBV6-5 with TRBJ1-2; 7 nucleotides align to TRBD1. The V and J ends lost 11 bases and 8 bases, in that order; junction bases with no gene match: 14. This CDR3 contains 13 residues. Germline V gene data show CDR1 as MNHEY and CDR2 as SVGAGI. The CDR3 nucleotides read TGTGCCGACGAGACGCAGGGGGAAGAGGGCTACACCTTC. Amino acids: CADETQGEEGYTF.

The chain joins TRBV21-1 to TRBJ2-2; the table gives TRBD2 as D, unverified against the DNA. TRBV21-1 is noted as a pseudogene. This CDR3 region has 18 residues. The CDR3 protein is CASSANKRKDSLTGELFF. The CDR3 coding sequence is TGTGCCAGCAGCGCAAATAAAAGGAAGGACTCGCTCACCGGGGAGCTGTTTTTT.

This clone was detected a few times. The V gene is TRBV6-6, the J gene TRBJ2-2, with D perhaps matching TRBD1 (6 bases). This CDR3 spans 12 amino acids. Germline V gives CDR1 MNHNY, CDR2 SVGAGI (reference sequence). Trimming removed 10 bases at V and 6 bases at J, with 12 bases between. As DNA, the CDR3 is TGTGCCACCTTACAGGGATCCGGGGAGCTGTTTTTT. Translation gives CATLQGSGELFF.

J is TRBJ2-1 and V is TRBV6-4; maybe TRBD1 (6 bases). The germline V gene encodes CDR1 MRHNA and CDR2 SNTAGT. The V end lost 5 bases, the J end lost 8 bases, and 13 bases lay between the germline ends. The CDR3 covers 13 residues. Here the CDR3 reads CASSLQGSDEQFF. The CDR3 DNA reads as TGTGCCAGCAGTTTACAGGGTTCGGATGAGCAGTTCTTC.

The rearrangement links TRBV29-1 to TRBJ1-4; D not resolved. CDR1 SQVTM and CDR2 ANQGSEA come from the germline V gene. V was pared by 5 bases and J by 8 bases, with 9 bases between. This CDR3 is built from 11 residues. CDR3 residues: CSVSEVEKLFF. The DNA of the CDR3 is TGCAGCGTTTCAGAGGTCGAAAAACTGTTTTTT. Looking up the rest from reference TRBV29-1 and TRBJ1-4 gives the full variable domain: SAVISQKPSRDICQRGTSLTIQCQVDSQVTMMFWYRQQPGQSLTLIATANQGSEATYESGFVIDKFPISRPNLTFSTLTVSNMSPEDSSIYLCSVSEVEKLFFGSGTQLSVL.

The chain joins TRBV28 to TRBJ2-2; TRBD1 agrees at 9 bases. The junction had 7 bases not matched to a gene; V was cut back by 8 bases and J by 3 bases. The length of the CDR3 is 15 residues. CDR1 and CDR2 from the germline V gene are MDHEN and SYDVKM. In DNA, the CDR3 is TGTGCCAGCTCTTCGGGACAGGGCTACACCGGGGAGCTGTTTTTT. Residues: CASSSGQGYTGELFF.

J is TRBJ2-5 and V is TRBV3-1 (or the pseudogene TRBV3-2); perhaps TRBD2 as D (5 bases). Trimming pared 4 bases from V and 3 bases from J, leaving 9 bases between. CDR3 length equals 13 residues. CDR1 and CDR2 (germline): LGHDT, YNNKEL (reference sequence). Here the CDR3 DNA reads TGTGCCAGCAGCCCGACCGGGGAAGAGACCCAGTACTTC. This sequence encodes CASSPTGEETQYF.

The V call is TRBV2, the J call TRBJ1-2, with TRBD1 identical over 8 bases. The CDR3 is 13 residues long. The junction had 3 bases not matched to a gene; V was cut back by 7 bases and J by 2 bases. From germline, CDR1 is SNHLY and CDR2 FYNNEI. This CDR3 reads CASKQGANYGYTF. The CDR3 DNA is TGTGCCAGCAAGCAGGGGGCGAACTATGGCTACACCTTC. Full variable domain (missing parts from reference TRBV2 and TRBJ1-2): EPEVTQTPSHQVTQMGQEVILRCVPISNHLYFYWYRQILGQKVEFLVSFYNNEISEKSEIFDDQFSVERPDGSNFTLKIRSTKLEDSAMYFCASKQGANYGYTFGSGTRLTVV.

The chain is built from TRBV5-4 and TRBJ2-7; TRBD1 might be the D (6 bases). This CDR3 contains 15 residues. With 0 bases removed from V and 0 bases from J, the gap between germline ends came to 10 bases. Germline assignment: CDR1 SGHNT and CDR2 YYREEE (reference sequence). The CDR3 DNA reads as TGTGCCAGCAGCTTGGGCAGGGGAGCCTCCTACGAGCAGTACGTC. Amino acids: CASSLGRGASYEQYV.

The V call is TRBV15, the J call TRBJ1-1, with 10 positions matching TRBD1. V lost 5 bases and J lost 0; bases outside the gene matches: 6. CDR3 length: 16 amino acids. Germline V lookup: CDR1 LNHNV, CDR2 YYDKDF (reference sequence). The chain's CDR3 is CATSRDRGILNTEAFF. The CDR3 DNA sequence: TGTGCCACCAGCCGGGACAGGGGAATTCTGAACACTGAAGCTTTCTTT.

This sequence joins TRBV14 and TRBJ2-2; unclear D gene. The CDR3 runs 14 residues. V shed 2 bases and J shed 1 base, with 5 bases lying between them. The germline V gene has CDR1 SGHDN and CDR2 FVKESK. The chain's CDR3 is CASSQSLNTGELFF. CDR3 in DNA: TGTGCCAGCAGCCAATCTCTGAACACCGGGGAGCTGTTTTTT.

The sample holds one count of this clone. This rearrangement joins TRBV6-5 to TRBJ2-7, with 8 bases that match TRBD1. This CDR3 region has 13 residues. V was pared by 6 bases and J by 13 bases, with 14 bases of the junction left unmatched. The germline V gene encodes CDR1 MNHEY and CDR2 SVGAGI. The CDR3 region is CASSPLDRGPTYV. The DNA of the CDR3 is TGTGCCAGCAGCCCCCTCGACAGGGGCCCCACTTACGTC.

J is TRBJ1-6 and V is TRBV27; the match to TRBD1 covers 9 bases. After removal of 4 bases from V and 1 base from J, the junction contained 5 bases not matched to a gene. Germline V gene lookup returns CDR1 MNHEY and CDR2 SMNVEV (reference sequence). The CDR3 spans 17 residues. CDR3 nucleotides: TGTGCCAGCAGTTGGGGGGACAGGGAATCCTATAATTCACCCCTCCACTTT. It encodes CASSWGDRESYNSPLHF.

The chain has TRBV4-3 and TRBJ2-7, with 7 bases that match TRBD1. This CDR3 region has 13 residues. Germline CDR1 reads LGHNA; CDR2 reads YSLEER. The V gene end was trimmed by 4 bases and the J gene end by 0 bases; junction bases not matched to a gene: 0. The CDR3 loop is CASSRDSSYEQYF. CDR3 coding DNA: TGCGCCAGCAGCCGGGACAGCTCCTACGAGCAGTACTTC.